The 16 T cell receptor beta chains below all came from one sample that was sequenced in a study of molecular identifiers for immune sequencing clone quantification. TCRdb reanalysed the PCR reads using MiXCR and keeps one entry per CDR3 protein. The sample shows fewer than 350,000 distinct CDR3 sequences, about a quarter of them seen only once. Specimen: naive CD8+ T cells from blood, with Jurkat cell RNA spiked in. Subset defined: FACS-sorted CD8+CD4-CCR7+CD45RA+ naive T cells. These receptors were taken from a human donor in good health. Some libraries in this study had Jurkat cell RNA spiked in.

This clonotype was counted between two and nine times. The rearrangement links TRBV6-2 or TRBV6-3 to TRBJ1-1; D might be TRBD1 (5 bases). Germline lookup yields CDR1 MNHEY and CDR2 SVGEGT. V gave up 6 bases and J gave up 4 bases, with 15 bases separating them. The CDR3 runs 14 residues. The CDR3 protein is CASREQGGPTEAFF. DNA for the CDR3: TGTGCCAGCAGAGAGCAGGGAGGCCCCACTGAAGCTTTCTTT.

This CDR3 reads CSARDLREGLISAEQYF. For the CDR3, the DNA is TGCAGTGCTAGAGATCTTCGGGAGGGCCTTATAAGCGCCGAGCAGTACTTC. The chain carries TRBV20-1 and TRBJ2-7, with 8 bases that match TRBD2. Trimming took 0 bases from V and 6 from J; bases not matched to a gene: 16. The CDR3 contains 17 residues. Per germline, CDR1 DFQATT and CDR2 SNEGSKA (reference sequence).

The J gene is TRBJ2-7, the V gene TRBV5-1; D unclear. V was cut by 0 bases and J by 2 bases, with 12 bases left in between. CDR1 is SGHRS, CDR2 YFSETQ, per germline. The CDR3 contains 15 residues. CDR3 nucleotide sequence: TGCGCCAGCAGCTTGGGGTGGAGTCCCCCCTACGAGCAGTACTTC. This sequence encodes CASSLGWSPPYEQYF.

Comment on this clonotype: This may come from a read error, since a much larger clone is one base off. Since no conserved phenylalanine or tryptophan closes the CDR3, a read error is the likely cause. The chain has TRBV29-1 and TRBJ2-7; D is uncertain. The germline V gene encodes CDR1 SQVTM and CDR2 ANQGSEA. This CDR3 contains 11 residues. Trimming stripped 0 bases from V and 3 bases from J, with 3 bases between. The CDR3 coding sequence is TGCAGCGTTGAAGACAGCTACGAGCAGTACCTC. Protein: CSVEDSYEQYL.

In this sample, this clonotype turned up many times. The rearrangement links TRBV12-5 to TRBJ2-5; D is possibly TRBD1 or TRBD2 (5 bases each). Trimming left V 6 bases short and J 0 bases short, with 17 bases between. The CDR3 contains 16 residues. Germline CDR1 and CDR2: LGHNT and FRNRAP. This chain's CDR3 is CASGPGTEVYQETQYF. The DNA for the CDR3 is TGTGCTAGTGGGCCTGGGACCGAAGTGTACCAAGAGACCCAGTACTTC.

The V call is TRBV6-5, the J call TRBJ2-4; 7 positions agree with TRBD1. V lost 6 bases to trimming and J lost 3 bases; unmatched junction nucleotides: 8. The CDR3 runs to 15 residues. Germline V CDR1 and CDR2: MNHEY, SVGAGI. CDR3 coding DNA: TGTGCCAGCAGCCCTAATACAGGGGTCAAAAACATTCAGTACTTC. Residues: CASSPNTGVKNIQYF.

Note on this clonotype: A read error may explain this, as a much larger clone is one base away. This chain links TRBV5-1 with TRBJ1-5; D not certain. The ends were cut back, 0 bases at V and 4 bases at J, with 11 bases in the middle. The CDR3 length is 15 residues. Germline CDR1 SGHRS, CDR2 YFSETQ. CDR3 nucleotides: TGCGCCAGCAGCTTGGGCAATCTGGGGAATCAGCCCCAGCATTTT. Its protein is CASSLGNLGNQPQHF.

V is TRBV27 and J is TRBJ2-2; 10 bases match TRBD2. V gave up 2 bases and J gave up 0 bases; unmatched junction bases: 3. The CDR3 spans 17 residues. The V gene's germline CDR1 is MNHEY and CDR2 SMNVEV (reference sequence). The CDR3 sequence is CASSLILAGANTGELFF. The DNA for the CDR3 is TGTGCCAGCAGTTTAATCCTAGCGGGAGCGAACACCGGGGAGCTGTTTTTT.

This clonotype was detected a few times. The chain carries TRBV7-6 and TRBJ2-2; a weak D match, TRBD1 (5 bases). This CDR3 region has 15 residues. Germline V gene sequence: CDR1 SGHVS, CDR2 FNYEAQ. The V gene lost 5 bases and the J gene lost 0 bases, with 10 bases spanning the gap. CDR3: CASSQGAANTGELFF. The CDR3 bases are TGTGCCAGCAGCCAGGGTGCGGCGAACACCGGGGAGCTGTTTTTT.

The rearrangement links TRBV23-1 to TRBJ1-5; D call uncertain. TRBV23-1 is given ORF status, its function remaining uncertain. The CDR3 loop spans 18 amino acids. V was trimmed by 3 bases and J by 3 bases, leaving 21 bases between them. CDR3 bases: TGCGCCAGCAGTCACGAGGTAGCTGCGCGTTGCCACAATCAGCCCCAGCATTTT. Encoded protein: CASSHEVAARCHNQPQHF.

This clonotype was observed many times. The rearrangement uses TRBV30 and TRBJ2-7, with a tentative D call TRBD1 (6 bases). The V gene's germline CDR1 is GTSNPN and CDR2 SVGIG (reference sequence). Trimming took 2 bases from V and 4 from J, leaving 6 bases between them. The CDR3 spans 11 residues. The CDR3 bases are TGTGCCTGGAGTCAGGGGTACGAGCAGTACTTC. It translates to CAWSQGYEQYF.

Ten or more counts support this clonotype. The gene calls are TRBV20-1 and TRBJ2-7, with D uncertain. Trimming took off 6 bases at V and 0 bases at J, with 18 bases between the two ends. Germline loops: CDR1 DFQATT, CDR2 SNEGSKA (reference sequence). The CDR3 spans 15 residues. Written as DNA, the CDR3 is TGCAGTGCCAGCACTCCTCGTCAAAGCTCCTACGAGCAGTACTTC. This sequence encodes CSASTPRQSSYEQYF.

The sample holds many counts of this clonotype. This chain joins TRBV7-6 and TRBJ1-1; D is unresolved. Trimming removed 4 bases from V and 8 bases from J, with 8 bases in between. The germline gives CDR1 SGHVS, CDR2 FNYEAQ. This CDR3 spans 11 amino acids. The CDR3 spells CASSSDLEAFF. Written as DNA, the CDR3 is TGTGCCAGCAGCTCGGACTTAGAAGCTTTCTTT.

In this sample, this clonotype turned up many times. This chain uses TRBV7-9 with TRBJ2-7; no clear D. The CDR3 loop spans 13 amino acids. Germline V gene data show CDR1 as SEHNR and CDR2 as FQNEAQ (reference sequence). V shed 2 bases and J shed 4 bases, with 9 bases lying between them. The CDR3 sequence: CASSLPDRYEQYF. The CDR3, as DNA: TGTGCCAGCAGCTTACCGGACCGGTACGAGCAGTACTTC.

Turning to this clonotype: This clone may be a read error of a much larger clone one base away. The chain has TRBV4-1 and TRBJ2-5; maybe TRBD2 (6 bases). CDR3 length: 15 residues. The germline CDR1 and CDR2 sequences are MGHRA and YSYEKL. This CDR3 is CACSQDRGTGWAQYF. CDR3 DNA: TGCGCCTGCAGCCAAGATCGCGGGACCGGGTGGGCCCAGTACTTC.

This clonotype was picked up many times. CDR3 loop: CASRTETGVTGELFF. The CDR3 nucleotides are TGTGCCAGCAGGACCGAGACAGGGGTCACCGGGGAGCTGTTTTTT. The V call is TRBV28, the J call TRBJ2-2, with TRBD1 identical over 8 bases. Germline V gene lookup returns CDR1 MDHEN and CDR2 SYDVKM. This CDR3 has 15 amino acids. V lost 6 bases and J lost 4; bases outside the gene matches: 7.